The TCR beta chain under discussion was sequenced for a study of response to subunit inactivated influenza vaccine. TCRdb re-called the RT-PCR reads through MiXCR, storing one row per CDR3 protein. The sample comprises 450,000 to 700,000 distinct CDR3 sequences, roughly 15% of which are singletons, and 8.5% to 14% rests with the top ten. With 0 bases removed from V and 3 bases from J, the gap between germline ends came to 18 bases. The germline CDR1 and CDR2 sequences are LGHNA and YSLEER. The CDR3 loop spans 17 amino acids. This clonotype has only a few counts. The clonotype was recovered from a man aged 45 to 65 who received an inactivated influenza vaccine. The V and J genes are TRBV4-3 and TRBJ2-7; D is perhaps TRBD2 (5 bases). This sample comprised PBMCs from blood, obtained 11 to 12 days after vaccination. The CDR3, as DNA: TGCGCCAGCAGCCAAGACTTCGGGGAGTTTCGGGGCTACGAGCAGTACTTC. Translated: CASSQDFGEFRGYEQYF.